This record covers a single T cell receptor beta chain. This CDR3 is built from 16 residues. Germline CDR1 and CDR2: SGHNT and YYREEE (reference sequence). V was trimmed by 0 bases and J by 6 bases, leaving 18 bases between them. The data were taken from a study of shared clonotypes between healthy human individuals. Whole-study context: The study drew on a couple of women and a few men aged 18 to 49 as donors.

Naive CD8 cells lacked CD45RO and underwent positive selection for CCR7, leaving out terminally differentiated effector memory CD45RA+ cells. Method: immunoSEQ multiplex PCR; TCRdb's copy keeps in-frame clones and lacks some. Seen here are 2 million or so clones, about 95% observed once, and the top ten hold roughly 1%. The V call is TRBV5-4, the J call TRBJ1-2; TRBD1 is a possible D gene (6 bases). This clonotype was sampled from a man between 18 and 29 years old in good health. The sample comprised naive CD8+ T cells sorted from blood. CDR3 sequence: CASSLAEGRGPDGYTF. DNA of the CDR3: TGTGCCAGCAGCTTGGCCGAAGGCAGGGGACCGGATGGCTACACCTTC.